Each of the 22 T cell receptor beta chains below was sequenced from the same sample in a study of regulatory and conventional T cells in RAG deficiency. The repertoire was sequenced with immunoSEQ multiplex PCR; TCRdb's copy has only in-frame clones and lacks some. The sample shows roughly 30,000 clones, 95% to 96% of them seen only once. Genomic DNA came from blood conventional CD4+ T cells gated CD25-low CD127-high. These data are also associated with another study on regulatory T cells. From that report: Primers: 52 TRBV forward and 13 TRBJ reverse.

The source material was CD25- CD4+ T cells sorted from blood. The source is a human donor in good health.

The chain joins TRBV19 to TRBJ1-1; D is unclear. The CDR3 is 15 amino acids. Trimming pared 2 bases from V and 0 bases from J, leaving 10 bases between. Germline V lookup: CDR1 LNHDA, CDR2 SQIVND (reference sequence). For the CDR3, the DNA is TGTGCCAGTAGTATAATAGGACTCCTGAACACTGAAGCTTTCTTT. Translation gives CASSIIGLLNTEAFF.

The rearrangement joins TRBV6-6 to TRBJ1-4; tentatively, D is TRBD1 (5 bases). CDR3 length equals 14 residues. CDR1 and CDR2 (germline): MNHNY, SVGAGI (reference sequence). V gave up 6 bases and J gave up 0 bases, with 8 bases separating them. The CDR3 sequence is CASRLQATNEKLFF. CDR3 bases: TGTGCCAGCAGATTACAGGCAACTAATGAAAAACTGTTTTTT.

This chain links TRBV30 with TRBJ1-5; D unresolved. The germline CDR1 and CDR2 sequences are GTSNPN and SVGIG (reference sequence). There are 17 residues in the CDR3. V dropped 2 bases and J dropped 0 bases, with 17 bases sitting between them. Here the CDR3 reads CAWSSLGGAYSNQPQHF. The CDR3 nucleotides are TGTGCCTGGAGTAGTTTAGGCGGAGCTTATAGCAATCAGCCCCAGCATTTT. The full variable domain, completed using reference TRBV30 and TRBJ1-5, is SQTIHQWPATLVQPVGSPLSLECTVEGTSNPNLYWYRQAAGRGLQLLFYSVGIGQISSEVPQNLSASRPQDRQFILSSKKLLLSDSGFYLCAWSSLGGAYSNQPQHFGDGTRLSIL.

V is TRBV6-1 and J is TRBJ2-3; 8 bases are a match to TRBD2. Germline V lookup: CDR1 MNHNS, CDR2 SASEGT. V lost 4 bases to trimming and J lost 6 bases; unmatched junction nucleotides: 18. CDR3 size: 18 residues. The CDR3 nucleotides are TGTGCCAGCAGTGGAGAACTCTTATCGGGGGGGGCCCCGGATACGCAGTATTTT. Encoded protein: CASSGELLSGGAPDTQYF.

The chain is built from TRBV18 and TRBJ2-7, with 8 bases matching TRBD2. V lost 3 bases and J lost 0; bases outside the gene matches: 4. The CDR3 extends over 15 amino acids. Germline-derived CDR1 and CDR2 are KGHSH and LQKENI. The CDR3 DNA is TGTGCCAGCTCACCCGCGGGAGGAAGCTCCTACGAGCAGTACTTC. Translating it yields CASSPAGGSSYEQYF.

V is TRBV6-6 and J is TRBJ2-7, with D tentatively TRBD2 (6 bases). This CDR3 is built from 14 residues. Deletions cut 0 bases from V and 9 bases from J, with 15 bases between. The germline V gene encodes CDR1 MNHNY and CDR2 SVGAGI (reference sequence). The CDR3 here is CASSYSTSSIGQYF. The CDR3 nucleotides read TGTGCCAGCAGTTACTCGACTAGTTCAATTGGGCAGTACTTC.

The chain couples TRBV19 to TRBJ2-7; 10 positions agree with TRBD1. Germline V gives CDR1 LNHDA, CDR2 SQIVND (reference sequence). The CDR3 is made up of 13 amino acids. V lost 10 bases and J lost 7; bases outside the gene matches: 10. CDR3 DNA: TGTGCCACCGAAGCGACAGGGGGCAAGGAGCAGTACTTC. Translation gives CATEATGGKEQYF.

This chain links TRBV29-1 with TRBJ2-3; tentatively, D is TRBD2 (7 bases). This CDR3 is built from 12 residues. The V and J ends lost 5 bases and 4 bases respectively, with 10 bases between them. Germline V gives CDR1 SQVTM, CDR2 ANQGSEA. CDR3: CSVRGGPDTQYF. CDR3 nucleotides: TGCAGCGTTAGGGGGGGCCCAGATACGCAGTATTTT.

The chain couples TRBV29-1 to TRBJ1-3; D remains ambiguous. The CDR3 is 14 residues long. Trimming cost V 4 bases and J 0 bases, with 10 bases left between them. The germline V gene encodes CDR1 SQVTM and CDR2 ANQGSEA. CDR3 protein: CSVVHRSSGNTIYF. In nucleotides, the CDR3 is TGCAGCGTTGTTCACAGAAGCTCTGGAAACACCATATATTTT. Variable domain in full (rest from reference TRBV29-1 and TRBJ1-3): SAVISQKPSRDICQRGTSLTIQCQVDSQVTMMFWYRQQPGQSLTLIATANQGSEATYESGFVIDKFPISRPNLTFSTLTVSNMSPEDSSIYLCSVVHRSSGNTIYFGEGSWLTVV.

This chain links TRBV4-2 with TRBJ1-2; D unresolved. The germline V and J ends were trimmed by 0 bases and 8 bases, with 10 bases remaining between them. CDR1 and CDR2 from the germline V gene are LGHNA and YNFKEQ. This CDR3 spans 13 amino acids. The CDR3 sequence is CASSQDGEIGYTF. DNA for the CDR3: TGTGCCAGCAGCCAAGATGGGGAGATAGGCTACACCTTC.

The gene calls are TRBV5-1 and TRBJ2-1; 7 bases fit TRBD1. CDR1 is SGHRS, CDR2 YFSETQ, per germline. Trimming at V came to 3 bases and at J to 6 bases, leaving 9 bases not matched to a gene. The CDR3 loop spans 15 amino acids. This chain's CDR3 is CASSSRVSGGNEQFF. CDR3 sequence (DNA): TGCGCCAGCAGCTCTAGAGTTTCAGGGGGCAATGAGCAGTTCTTC.

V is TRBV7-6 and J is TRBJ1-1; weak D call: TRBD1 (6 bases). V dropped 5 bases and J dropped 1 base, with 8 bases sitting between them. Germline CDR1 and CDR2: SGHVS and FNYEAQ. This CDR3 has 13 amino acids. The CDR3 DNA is TGTGCCAGCAGCCGAGGGGGGAACACTGAAGCTTTCTTT. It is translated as CASSRGGNTEAFF.

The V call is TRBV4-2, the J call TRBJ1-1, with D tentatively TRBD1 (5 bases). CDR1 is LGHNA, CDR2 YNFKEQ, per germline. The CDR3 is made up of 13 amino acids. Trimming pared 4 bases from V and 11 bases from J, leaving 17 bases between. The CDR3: CASSPRSGVEAFF. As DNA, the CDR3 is TGTGCCAGCAGCCCCCGTTCGGGGGTCGAGGCTTTCTTT.

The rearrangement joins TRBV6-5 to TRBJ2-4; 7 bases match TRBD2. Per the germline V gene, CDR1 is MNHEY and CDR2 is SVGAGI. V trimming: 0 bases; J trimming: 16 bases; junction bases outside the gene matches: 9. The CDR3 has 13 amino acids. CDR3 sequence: CASSYSGGKGFYF. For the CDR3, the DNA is TGTGCCAGCAGTTACTCGGGGGGGAAGGGTTTCTACTTC.

The CDR3 spells CASSYTRSGTGNTIYF. CDR3 sequence (DNA): TGTGCCAGCAGTTACACACGATCCGGGACAGGAAACACCATATATTTT. V is TRBV6-5 and J is TRBJ1-3, with D possibly TRBD1 on 6 matching bases. From germline, CDR1 is MNHEY and CDR2 SVGAGI. Trimming left V 2 bases short and J 4 bases short, with 15 bases between. The CDR3 length is 16 residues.

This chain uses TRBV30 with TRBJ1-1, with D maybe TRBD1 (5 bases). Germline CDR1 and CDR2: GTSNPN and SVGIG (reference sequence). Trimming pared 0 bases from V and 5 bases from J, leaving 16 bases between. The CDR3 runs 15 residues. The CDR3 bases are TGTGCCTGGAGTGTACGGAAGGGGATTGGGACTGAAGCTTTCTTT. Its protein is CAWSVRKGIGTEAFF.

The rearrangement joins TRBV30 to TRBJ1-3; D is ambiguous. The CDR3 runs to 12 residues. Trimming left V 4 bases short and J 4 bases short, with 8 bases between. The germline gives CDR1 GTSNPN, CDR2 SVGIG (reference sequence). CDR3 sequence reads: CAWTNRGNTIYF. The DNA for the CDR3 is TGTGCCTGGACAAATCGGGGAAACACCATATATTTT.

For the CDR3, the DNA is TGTGCCAGCAGCGTAGGTACCCCAGTATCTAGCACAGATACGCAGTATTTT. This translates into CASSVGTPVSSTDTQYF. The V gene is TRBV9, the J gene TRBJ2-3; D uncertain. This CDR3 is 17 amino acids long. Trimming pared 0 bases from V and 0 bases from J, leaving 14 bases between. Germline lookup yields CDR1 SGDLS and CDR2 YYNGEE.

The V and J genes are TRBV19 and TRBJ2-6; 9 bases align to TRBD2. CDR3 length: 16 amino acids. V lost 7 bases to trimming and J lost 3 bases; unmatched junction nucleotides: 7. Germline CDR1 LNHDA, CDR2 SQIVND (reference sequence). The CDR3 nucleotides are TGTGCCAGTACCATAGCGGGAGTCAGTGGGGCCAACGTCCTGACTTTC. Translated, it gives CASTIAGVSGANVLTF.

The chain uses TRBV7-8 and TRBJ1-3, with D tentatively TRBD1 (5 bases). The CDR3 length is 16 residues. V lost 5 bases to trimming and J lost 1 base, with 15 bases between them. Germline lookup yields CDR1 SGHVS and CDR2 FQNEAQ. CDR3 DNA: TGTGCCAGCAGCCTCTGGGGCCTTCGTTCTGGAAACACCATATATTTT. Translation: CASSLWGLRSGNTIYF. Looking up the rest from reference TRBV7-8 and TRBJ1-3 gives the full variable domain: GAGVSQSPRYKVAKRGQDVALRCDPISGHVSLFWYQQALGQGPEFLTYFQNEAQLDKSGLPSDRFFAERPEGSVSTLKIQRTQQEDSAVYLCASSLWGLRSGNTIYFGEGSWLTVV.

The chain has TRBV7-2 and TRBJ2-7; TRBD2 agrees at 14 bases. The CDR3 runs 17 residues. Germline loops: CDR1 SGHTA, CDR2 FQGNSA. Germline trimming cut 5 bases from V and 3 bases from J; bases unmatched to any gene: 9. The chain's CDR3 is CASSQKGTSGSIYEQYF. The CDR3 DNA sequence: TGTGCCAGCAGCCAAAAGGGGACTAGCGGGAGTATCTACGAGCAGTACTTC.

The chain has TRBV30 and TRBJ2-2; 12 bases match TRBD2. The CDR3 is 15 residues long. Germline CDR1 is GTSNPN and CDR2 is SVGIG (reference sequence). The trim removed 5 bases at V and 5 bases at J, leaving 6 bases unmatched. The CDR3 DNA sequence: TGTGCCTGGGCCCTAGCGGGGGGGCGGACCGGGGAGCTGTTTTTT. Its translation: CAWALAGGRTGELFF.